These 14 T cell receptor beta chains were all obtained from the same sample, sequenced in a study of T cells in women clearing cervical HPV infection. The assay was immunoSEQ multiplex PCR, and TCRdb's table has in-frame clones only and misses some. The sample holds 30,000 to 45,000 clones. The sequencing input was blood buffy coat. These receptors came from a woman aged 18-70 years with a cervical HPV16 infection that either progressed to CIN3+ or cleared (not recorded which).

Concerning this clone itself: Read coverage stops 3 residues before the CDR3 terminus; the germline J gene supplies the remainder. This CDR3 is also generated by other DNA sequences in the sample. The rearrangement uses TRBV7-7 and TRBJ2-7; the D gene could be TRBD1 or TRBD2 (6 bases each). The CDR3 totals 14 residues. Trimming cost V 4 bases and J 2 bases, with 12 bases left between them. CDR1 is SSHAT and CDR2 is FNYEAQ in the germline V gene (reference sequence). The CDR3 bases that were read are TGTGCCAGCAGCTCAGGGGAGGCACCCTACGAG. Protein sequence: CASSSGEAPYE. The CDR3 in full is CASSSGEAPYEQYF. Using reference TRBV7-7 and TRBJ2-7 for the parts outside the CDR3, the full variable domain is GAGVSQSPRYKVTKRGQDVTLRCDPISSHATLYWYQQALGQGPEFLTYFNYEAQPDKSGLPSDRFSAERPEGSISTLTIQRTEQRDSAMYRCASSSGEAPYEQYFGPGTRLTVT.

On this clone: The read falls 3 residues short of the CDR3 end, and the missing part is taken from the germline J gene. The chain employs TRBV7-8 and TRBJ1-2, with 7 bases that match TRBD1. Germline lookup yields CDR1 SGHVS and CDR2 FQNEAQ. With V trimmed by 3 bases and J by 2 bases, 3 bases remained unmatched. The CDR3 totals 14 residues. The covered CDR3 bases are TGTGCCAGCAGCTTGGGGACAGCCAACTATGGC. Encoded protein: CASSLGTANYG. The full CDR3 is CASSLGTANYGYTF.

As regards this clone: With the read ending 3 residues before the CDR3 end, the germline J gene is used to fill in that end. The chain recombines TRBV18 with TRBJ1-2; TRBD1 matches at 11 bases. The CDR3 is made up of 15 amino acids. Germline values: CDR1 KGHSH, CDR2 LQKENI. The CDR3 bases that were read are TGTGCCAGCTCACTAGGACAGGGGGCAGCAGATACC. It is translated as CASSLGQGAADT. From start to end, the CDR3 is CASSLGQGAADTYTF.

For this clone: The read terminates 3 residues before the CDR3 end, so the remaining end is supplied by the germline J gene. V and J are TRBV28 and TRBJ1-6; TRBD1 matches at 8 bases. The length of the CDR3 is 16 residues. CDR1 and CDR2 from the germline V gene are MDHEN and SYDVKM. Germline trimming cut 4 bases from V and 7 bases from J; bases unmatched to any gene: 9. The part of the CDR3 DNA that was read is TGTGCCAGCAGTTCCCCTCGGACAGGGCCCAATTCACCC. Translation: CASSSPRTGPNSP. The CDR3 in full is CASSSPRTGPNSPLHF.

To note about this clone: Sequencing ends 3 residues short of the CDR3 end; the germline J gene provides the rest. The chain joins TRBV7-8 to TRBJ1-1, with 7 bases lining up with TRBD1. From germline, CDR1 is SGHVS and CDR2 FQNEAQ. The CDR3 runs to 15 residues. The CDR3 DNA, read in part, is TGTGCCAGCAGGGACGACAGGGAAAATAAAGAGACA. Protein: CASRDDRENKET. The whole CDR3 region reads CASRDDRENKETAFF.

The CDR3 spells CASSPPGLTNTEAFF. The DNA read from the CDR3 is TGTGCCAGCTCACCACCGGGACTCACGAACACTGAA. The genes are TRBV18 and TRBJ1-1; D may be TRBD1 (5 bases). The DNA ends 3 residues before the CDR3 does, and the rest of the CDR3 is filled in from the germline J gene. Trimming stripped 0 bases from V and 1 base from J, with 9 bases between. This CDR3 is 15 amino acids long. In germline, CDR1 is KGHSH, CDR2 LQKENI.

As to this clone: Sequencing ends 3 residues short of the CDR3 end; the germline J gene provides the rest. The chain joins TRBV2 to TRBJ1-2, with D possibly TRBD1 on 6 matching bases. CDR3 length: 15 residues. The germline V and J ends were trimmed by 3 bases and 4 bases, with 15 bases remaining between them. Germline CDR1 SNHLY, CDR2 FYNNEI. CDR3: CASSEDKTGIYGYTF. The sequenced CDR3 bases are TGTGCCAGCAGTGAGGATAAAACAGGGATCTATGGC.

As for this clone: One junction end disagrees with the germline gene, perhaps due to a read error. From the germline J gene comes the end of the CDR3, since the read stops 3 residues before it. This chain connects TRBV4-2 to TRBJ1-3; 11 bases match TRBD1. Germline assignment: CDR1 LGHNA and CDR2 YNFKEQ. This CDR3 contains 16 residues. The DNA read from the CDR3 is TGCGCCAGCAGCCAAGGGACAGGGGGTTCTGGAAACACC. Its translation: CASSQGTGGSGNT. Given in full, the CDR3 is CASSQGTGGSGNTIYF.

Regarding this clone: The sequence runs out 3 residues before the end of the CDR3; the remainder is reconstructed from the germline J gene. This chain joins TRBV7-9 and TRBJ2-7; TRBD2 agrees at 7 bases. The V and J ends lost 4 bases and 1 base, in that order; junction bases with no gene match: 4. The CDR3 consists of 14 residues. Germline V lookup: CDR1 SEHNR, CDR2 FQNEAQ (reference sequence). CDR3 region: CASSSGTTSYEQYF. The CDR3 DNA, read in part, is TGTGCCAGCAGCTCAGGGACTACGTCCTACGAG.

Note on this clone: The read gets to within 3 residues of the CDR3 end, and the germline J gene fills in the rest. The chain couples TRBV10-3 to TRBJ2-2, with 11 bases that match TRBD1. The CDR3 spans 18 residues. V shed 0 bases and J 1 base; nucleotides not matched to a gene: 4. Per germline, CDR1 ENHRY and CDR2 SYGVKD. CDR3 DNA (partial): TGTGCCATCAGTGAGTCCCCGGGACAGGGGGTGAACACCGGGGAG. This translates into CAISESPGQGVNTGE. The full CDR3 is CAISESPGQGVNTGELFF.

The CDR3: CASSQDRGDEQFF. The CDR3 DNA, read in part, is TGTGCCAGCAGCCAAGACAGGGGCGATGAG. The chain links TRBV7-9 to TRBJ2-1, with TRBD1 identical over 8 bases. From the germline J gene comes the end of the CDR3, since the read stops 3 residues before it. V shed 5 bases, J shed 8 bases, and the junction held 5 bases outside the gene matches. The CDR3 has 13 residues. Germline loops: CDR1 SEHNR, CDR2 FQNEAQ (reference sequence).

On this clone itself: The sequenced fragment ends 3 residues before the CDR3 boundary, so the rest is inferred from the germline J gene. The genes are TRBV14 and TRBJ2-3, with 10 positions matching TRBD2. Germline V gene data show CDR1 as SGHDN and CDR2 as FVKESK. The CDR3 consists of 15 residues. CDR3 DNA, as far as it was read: TGTGCCAGCAGCGCCAGCGGGGGGGCCTGGGAGACG. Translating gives CASSASGGAWET. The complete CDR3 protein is CASSASGGAWETQYF. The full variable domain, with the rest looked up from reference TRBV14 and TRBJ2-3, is EAGVTQFPSHSVIEKGQTVTLRCDPISGHDNLYWYRRVMGKEIKFLLHFVKESKQDESGMPNNRFLAERTGGTYSTLKVQPAELEDSGVYFCASSASGGAWETQYFGPGTRLTVL.

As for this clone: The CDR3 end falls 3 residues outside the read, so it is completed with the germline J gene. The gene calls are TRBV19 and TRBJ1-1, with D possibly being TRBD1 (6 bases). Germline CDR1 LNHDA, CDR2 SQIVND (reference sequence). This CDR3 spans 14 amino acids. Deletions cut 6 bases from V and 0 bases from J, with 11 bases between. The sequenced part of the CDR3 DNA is TGTGCCAGTAGACAGGGCGCCATGAACACTGAA. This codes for CASRQGAMNTE. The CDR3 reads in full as CASRQGAMNTEAFF.

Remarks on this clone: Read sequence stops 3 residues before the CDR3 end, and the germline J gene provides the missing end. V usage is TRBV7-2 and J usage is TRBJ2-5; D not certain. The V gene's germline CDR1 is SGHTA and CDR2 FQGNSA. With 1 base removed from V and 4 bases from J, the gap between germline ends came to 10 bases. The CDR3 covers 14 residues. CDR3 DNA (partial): TGTGCCAGCAGCTTAGGCGGCAGAGCAGAGACC. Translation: CASSLGGRAET. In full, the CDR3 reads CASSLGGRAETQYF.